Detailed here is one TCR beta chain. Its antigen has not been determined. Per-nucleotide qualities are absent, and no much larger clonotype sits a single base away. The data stem from a study of T cells after yellow fever vaccination (dated by TCRdb to the late 2010s). Regarding the research as a whole: The SMART-Seq v4 Ultra Low Input RNA kit was used to prepare libraries from fractions with low cell numbers. Two healthy male donors, one aged 18 to 29 and one aged 30 to 40 years, were included in the cohort. To follow T-cell clones before and after primary and booster YFV17D yellow fever vaccination, bulk TCR alpha and beta repertoires were sequenced over time. Blood was collected at multiple timepoints before and after primary and secondary immunization, and bulk PBMC replicates and cell subsets were isolated. Results and caveats for the whole study, not just this receptor: The secondary T-cell response was found to be weaker but faster than the primary response, with a peak reached on day 5 rather than on day 15. Because the study included only a couple of donors, the extent to which the findings can be generalized is limited. Most clones expanded after primary vaccination (around 96% of CD4 and roughly 90% of CD8) were re-detected after the booster, suggesting that broad memory maintenance occurred. A small share of clonotypes was detected in both CD4 and CD8 compartments, with the overlap likely arising from convergent recombination. Because abundant contaminating clonotypes from the bulk population could be contained in FACS-sorted repertoires, computational filtering was required.

Sequencing instrument: Illumina NovaSeq 6000. TCR cDNA was made using 5'RACE template switching, a step that added a universal primer site and unique molecular identifiers. cDNA synthesis was primed from both the TCR alpha and TCR beta constant segments. Library amplification involved two PCR steps, and the second step added sample barcodes and sequencing adapters. Sequencing of libraries was done on Illumina HiSeq 2500 (2x100 bp) or NovaSeq (2x150 bp). For the original study's pipeline: Reads were demultiplexed and collapsed into UMI consensus sequences with MIGEC, and V(D)J alignment was performed with MiXCR. Vaccine-responding clonotypes were defined with edgeR using replicate PBMC samples, requiring FDR below 0.01 and a log2 fold change above 5 up to day 15. CD4 or CD8 identity was assigned to each bulk clonotype according to whether the clonotype was present at higher abundance in the sequenced CD4 repertoire or the sequenced CD8 repertoire. TCRdb ran its own pipeline on the public reads, namely fastp trimming at Q25 and MiXCR clone calling, and kept in-frame beta chains. Entries that share a CDR3 protein sequence are merged under the most common genes and DNA. The V and J calls reflect TCRdb's pipeline rather than the authors' work. Within this sample are a few hundred thousand distinct CDR3 sequences, with 18% of them counted one time only. Of the sample, 15% to 20% falls within the top ten clones.

The V and J ends are trimmed by 0 bases and 7 bases, leaving 7 bases between them. The CDR3 runs 14 residues from the cysteine to the phenylalanine. The retained sequence is limited to the CDR3, 42 bases, with the frame set at the first base. Looking up the germline V gene yields CDR1 LGHNA and CDR2 YSLEER. The treatment or condition label for this specimen denotes: live attenuated yellow fever vaccine strain. At each blood-draw timepoint, two biological replicates of bulk PBMCs were collected. PBMCs were isolated from peripheral blood using a standard Ficoll-Paque protocol. TriZol was used to extract RNA from bulk PBMCs, from CD4 and CD8 fractions, and from dextramer-positive and dextramer-negative fractions.

Recombination connected TRBV4-3 to TRBJ1-6; the D gene lacks a confident call. The sequence was obtained from a man aged 18 to 30 who received the YFV17D yellow fever vaccine. This specimen was PBMCs, taken before the yellow fever booster vaccination. At the DNA level, the sequence is TGCGCCAGCAGCCAAGACGACTTGAATTCACCCCTCCACTTT. Its product reads: CASSQDDLNSPLHF.